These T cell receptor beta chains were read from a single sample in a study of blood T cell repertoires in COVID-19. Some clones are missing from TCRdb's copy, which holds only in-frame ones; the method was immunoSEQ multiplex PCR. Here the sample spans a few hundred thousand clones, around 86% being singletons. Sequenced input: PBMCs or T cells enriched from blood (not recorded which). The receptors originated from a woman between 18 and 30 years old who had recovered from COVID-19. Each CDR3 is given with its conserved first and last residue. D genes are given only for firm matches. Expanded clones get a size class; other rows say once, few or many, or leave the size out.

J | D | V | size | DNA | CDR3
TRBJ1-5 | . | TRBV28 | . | TGTGCCAGCAGTAATATTTACAATCAGCCCCAGCATTTT | CASSNIYNQPQHF
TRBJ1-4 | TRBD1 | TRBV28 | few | TGTGCCAGCAGCCGAGGGGACAGACCAAATGAAAAACTGTTTTTT | CASSRGDRPNEKLFF
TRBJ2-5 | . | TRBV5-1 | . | TGCGCCAGCAGCCCGGGACTGCAAGAGACCCAGTACTTC | CASSPGLQETQYF
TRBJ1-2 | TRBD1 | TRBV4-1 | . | TGCGCCAGCAGCCAAGATCGCCGGCCAGGGGGGAGTGCGGCAAATAACTATGGCTACACCTTC | CASSQDRRPGGSAANNYGYTF
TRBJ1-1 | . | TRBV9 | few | TGTGCCAGCAGCACCCAGGGTAGCACTGAAGCTTTCTTT | CASSTQGSTEAFF
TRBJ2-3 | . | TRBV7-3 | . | TGTGCCAGCAGCTTAGCCCCGAGCCGCCCAGATACGCAGTATTTT | CASSLAPSRPDTQYF
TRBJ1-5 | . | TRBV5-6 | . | TGTGCCAGCAGCTCGGGTGGAACCAAGAGACCCCAGCATTTT | CASSSGGTKRPQHF
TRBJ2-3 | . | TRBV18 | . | TGTGCCAGCTCCCTGTTAGAAACCTTCACAGATACGCAGTATTTT | CASSLLETFTDTQYF
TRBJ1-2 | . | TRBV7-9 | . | TGTGCCAGCAGCCCCTCACGTGAGGCGAACTATGGCTACACCTTC | CASSPSREANYGYTF
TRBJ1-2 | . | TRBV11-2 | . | TGTGCCAGCAGCTTAGATCGAGGGTTCTCTACCTTC | CASSLDRGFSTF
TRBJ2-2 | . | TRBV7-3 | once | TGTGCCAGCAGCTTATATGGCGTAAGCGAGGAGCTGTTTTTT | CASSLYGVSEELFF
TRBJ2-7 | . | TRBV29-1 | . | TGCAGCGTGCGGGACGTAGGCTACGAGCAGTACTTC | CSVRDVGYEQYF
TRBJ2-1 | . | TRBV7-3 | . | TGTGCCAGCAGCTCCAGGAGGGGAAATGAGCAGTTCTTC | CASSSRRGNEQFF
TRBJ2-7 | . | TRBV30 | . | TGTGCCTGGAGTGTATCTAGGCGGTTAAACTCCTACGAGCAGTACTTC | CAWSVSRRLNSYEQYF
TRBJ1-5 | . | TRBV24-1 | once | TGTGCCACCAGTGACCCTAATCAGCCCCAGCATTTT | CATSDPNQPQHF
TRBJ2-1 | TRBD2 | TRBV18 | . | TGTGCCAGCTCGCAGACTAGCGGGGGGTCGTACAATGAGCAGTTCTTC | CASSQTSGGSYNEQFF
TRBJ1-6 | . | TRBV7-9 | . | TGTGCCAGCAGCTTGACCCTTCGAGGGCCCCTCCACTTT | CASSLTLRGPLHF